This TCR beta chain was recovered during a study of blood T cells in healthy people across ages. The V end lost 6 bases, the J end lost 4 bases, and 19 bases lay between the germline ends. CDR1 is SGHDT and CDR2 is YYEEEE in the germline V gene. The CDR3 contains 15 residues. Broader study findings: Older age coincided with a roughly linear decline in TCR beta diversity per million T cells. Considered underestimates were the diversity estimates obtained from one million T cells.

This clonotype was observed a handful of times. Its specificity is not known. Aged about 6 to 100, donors were systemically healthy Caucasians from Russia. Then a second PCR, running about 6 to 11 cycles, was carried out with a sample-barcoded 5' primer and a J-beta primer mix. MiXCR, applied by TCRdb to the 5' RACE reads, yields one record per CDR3 protein. The sample yields roughly 1,800,000 distinct CDR3 sequences, around 48% seen once. The TCR was taken from a woman aged 40 to 55 in good health. V usage is TRBV5-6 and J usage is TRBJ2-5; unclear D gene. Sequencing was done on a sample of blood. CDR3 residues: CASILMVVGLETQYF. The CDR3 DNA reads as TGTGCCAGCATCCTCATGGTGGTTGGATTAGAGACCCAGTACTTC.